These 21 T cell receptor beta chains were sequenced from one sample in a study of T cell responses to AZD1222 COVID-19 vaccine. Some clones are missing from TCRdb's copy, which holds only in-frame ones; the method was immunoSEQ multiplex PCR. Of 180,000 or so clones in the sample, over 85% were seen once. Source: peripheral blood, taken 28 days after the second AZD1222 dose. These receptors all stem from an adult who received the AZD1222 COVID-19 vaccine.

The chain carries TRBV15 and TRBJ1-4; a weak D match, TRBD1 (6 bases). The length of the CDR3 is 15 residues. Germline V lookup: CDR1 LNHNV, CDR2 YYDKDF (reference sequence). V was trimmed by 5 bases and J by 8 bases, leaving 18 bases between them. The CDR3 spells CATSDPRGAEEKLFF. The CDR3 DNA reads TGTGCCACCAGCGACCCTCGGGGGGCGGAGGAAAAACTGTTTTTT.

This clone was seen more than once but under ten times. J is TRBJ1-5 and V is TRBV7-9; the match to TRBD1 covers 10 bases. The CDR3 consists of 15 residues. V shed 5 bases, J shed 6 bases, and the junction held 7 bases outside the gene matches. Germline V gives CDR1 SEHNR, CDR2 FQNEAQ (reference sequence). The CDR3 DNA is TGTGCCAGCAGCCATGGGGACAGGGGCGGTCAGCCCCAGCATTTT. It yields the protein CASSHGDRGGQPQHF.

The sample holds one count of this clone. This chain uses TRBV2 with TRBJ1-5; D is undetermined. V lost 4 bases and J lost 6, with 13 bases in between. CDR3 length: 14 amino acids. CDR1 is SNHLY and CDR2 is FYNNEI in the germline V gene. CDR3 in amino acids: CASSGIRVIQPQHF. As DNA, the CDR3 is TGTGCCAGCAGTGGAATTAGGGTCATTCAGCCCCAGCATTTT.

V usage is TRBV5-1 and J usage is TRBJ2-3; D perhaps matches TRBD1 (6 bases). Germline-derived CDR1 and CDR2 are SGHRS and YFSETQ. CDR3 length: 14 residues. V gave up 0 bases and J gave up 4 bases, with 9 bases separating them. The CDR3 nucleotides are TGCGCCAGCAGCTTGGCCCCAGGGGCAGATACGCAGTATTTT. Translated, it gives CASSLAPGADTQYF.

The chain carries TRBV6-1 and TRBJ1-6, with D possibly TRBD1 on 5 matching bases. This CDR3 region has 14 residues. Trimming cost V 1 base and J 6 bases, with 7 bases left between them. Germline V lookup: CDR1 MNHNS, CDR2 SASEGT. In DNA, the CDR3 is TGTGCCAGCAGTGAAGGACAGATTAATTCACCCCTCCACTTT. Protein sequence: CASSEGQINSPLHF.

This sequence joins TRBV28 and TRBJ1-2; D unclear. V lost 3 bases to trimming and J lost 6 bases, with 8 bases between them. From germline, CDR1 is MDHEN and CDR2 SYDVKM. This CDR3 is built from 12 residues. CDR3 protein: CASSFHKDGYTF. CDR3 DNA sequence: TGTGCCAGCAGTTTTCACAAGGATGGCTACACCTTC.

V and J are TRBV11-2 and TRBJ1-3; D unclear. The germline V gene encodes CDR1 SGHAT and CDR2 FQNNGV. This CDR3 region has 15 residues. The V end lost 4 bases, the J end lost 5 bases, and 15 bases lay between the germline ends. The CDR3: CASSSSSEGRNTIYF. In DNA form, the CDR3 reads TGTGCCAGCAGCTCGTCATCTGAAGGCAGAAACACCATATATTTT.

The V call is TRBV4-2, the J call TRBJ1-2, with TRBD1 as a possible D gene (6 bases). The V gene's germline CDR1 is LGHNA and CDR2 YNFKEQ. The germline V and J ends were trimmed by 0 bases and 4 bases, with 15 bases remaining between them. The CDR3 extends over 16 amino acids. CDR3 nucleotides: TGTGCCAGCAGCCAAGATCGGAACAGGGCAGGCTATGGCTACACCTTC. Its protein product is CASSQDRNRAGYGYTF.

The chain combines TRBV3-1 (or the pseudogene TRBV3-2) with TRBJ2-5; D remains unclear. The CDR3 has 13 amino acids. Trimming removed 2 bases at V and 5 bases at J, with 9 bases between. The germline gives CDR1 LGHDT, CDR2 YNNKEL (reference sequence). CDR3 residues: CASSQSVQETQYF. DNA for the CDR3: TGTGCCAGCAGCCAATCTGTGCAGGAGACCCAGTACTTC.

CDR3 protein: CASSLDQGLDAFF. CDR3 nucleotide sequence: TGTGCCAGCAGCTTAGACCAGGGGTTAGATGCTTTCTTT. The chain carries TRBV7-9 and TRBJ1-1; D possibly corresponds to TRBD1 (6 bases). Germline V gene data show CDR1 as SEHNR and CDR2 as FQNEAQ (reference sequence). The V and J ends lost 1 base and 11 bases respectively, with 14 bases between them. This CDR3 comprises 13 residues.

The chain carries TRBV6-5 and TRBJ2-2; D perhaps matches TRBD2 (6 bases). CDR1 is MNHEY, CDR2 SVGAGI, per germline. V was shortened by 6 bases and J by 1 base, with 12 bases between the two germline ends. The CDR3 loop spans 15 amino acids. In nucleotides, the CDR3 is TGTGCCAGCAGGGAGGGGTCCGTGAACACCGGGGAGCTGTTTTTT. Amino acids: CASREGSVNTGELFF.

This chain joins TRBV12-2 and TRBJ2-7. TRBV12-2 is annotated as a pseudogene. This CDR3 region has 16 residues. CDR3 amino acids: CASRLALEGGYYEQYF. CDR3 sequence (DNA): TGTGCAAGTCGCTTAGCGCTAGAGGGGGGCTACTACGAGCAGTACTTC.

J is TRBJ2-3 and V is TRBV19; 11 bases line up with TRBD2. This CDR3 has 17 residues. Trimming at V came to 3 bases and at J to 1 base, leaving 6 bases not matched to a gene. Germline lookup yields CDR1 LNHDA and CDR2 SQIVND (reference sequence). The DNA for the CDR3 is TGTGCCAGTAGTATCTTGAAGACTAGCGGGGGCACAGATACGCAGTATTTT. Amino acid sequence: CASSILKTSGGTDTQYF. The whole variable domain, remainder taken from reference TRBV19 and TRBJ2-3, is DGGITQSPKYLFRKEGQNVTLSCEQNLNHDAMYWYRQDPGQGLRLIYYSQIVNDFQKGDIAEGYSVSREKKESFPLTVTSAQKNPTAFYLCASSILKTSGGTDTQYFGPGTRLTVL.

The rearrangement joins TRBV2 to TRBJ1-1; 7 bases are shared with TRBD1. CDR1 is SNHLY and CDR2 is FYNNEI in the germline V gene. V gave up 7 bases and J gave up 0 bases; unmatched junction bases: 8. The CDR3 has 15 residues. The CDR3 loop is CASTGEGALNTEAFF. CDR3 sequence (DNA): TGTGCCAGCACCGGTGAGGGGGCCCTGAACACTGAAGCTTTCTTT.

This sequence joins TRBV15 and TRBJ2-1, with D maybe TRBD1 (6 bases). Germline values: CDR1 LNHNV, CDR2 YYDKDF (reference sequence). V lost 0 bases, J lost 6 bases, and 12 bases lay in between. The CDR3 runs 15 residues. The CDR3 bases are TGTGCCACCAGCAGAGAATCAGGGGTGGTCAATGAGCAGTTCTTC. Translating gives CATSRESGVVNEQFF. Complete variable domain (other parts from reference TRBV15 and TRBJ2-1): DAMVIQNPRYQVTQFGKPVTLSCSQTLNHNVMYWYQQKSSQAPKLLFHYYDKDFNNEADTPDNFQSRRPNTSFCFLDIRSPGLGDTAMYLCATSRESGVVNEQFFGPGTRLTVL.

The DNA for the CDR3 is TGCAGCGTCAACACCCAGTACTTC. This translates into CSVNTQYF. This chain links TRBV29-1 with TRBJ2-5; D is undetermined. V was clipped by 6 bases and J by 8 bases, with 4 bases between them. Germline lookup yields CDR1 SQVTM and CDR2 ANQGSEA. This CDR3 comprises 8 residues.

This clone has just one count. CDR3 amino acids: CASTGPYNEQFF. The DNA for the CDR3 is TGTGCCAGCACGGGACCCTACAATGAGCAGTTCTTC. This chain links TRBV12-3 or TRBV12-4 with TRBJ2-1, with D perhaps given as TRBD1 or TRBD2 (5 bases each). The CDR3 extends over 12 amino acids. Trimming left V 7 bases short and J 2 bases short, with 6 bases between.

The chain recombines TRBV28 with TRBJ1-1; D is unresolved. CDR1 is MDHEN and CDR2 is SYDVKM in the germline V gene. The ends were cut back, 3 bases at V and 0 bases at J, with 11 bases in the middle. This CDR3 spans 15 amino acids. The CDR3 protein is CASSLKGPLNTEAFF. DNA for the CDR3: TGTGCCAGCAGTTTGAAAGGACCTTTGAACACTGAAGCTTTCTTT.

The gene calls are TRBV5-1 and TRBJ2-2; D ambiguous. Germline CDR1 and CDR2: SGHRS and YFSETQ. V dropped 4 bases and J dropped 1 base, with 8 bases sitting between them. The CDR3 length is 14 residues. The CDR3 region is CASSLDGNTGELFF. CDR3 DNA: TGCGCCAGCAGCCTGGACGGGAACACCGGGGAGCTGTTTTTT.

The chain joins TRBV19 to TRBJ1-5, with 7 bases lining up with TRBD1. This CDR3 is built from 14 residues. J gave up 4 bases and V 4 bases, and 4 bases lay outside the gene matches. Germline CDR1 and CDR2: LNHDA and SQIVND (reference sequence). CDR3 bases: TGTGCCAGTAGTAACCCGGACAGGAATCAGCCCCAGCATTTT. It encodes CASSNPDRNQPQHF.

The chain is built from TRBV7-2 and TRBJ1-2; tentatively, D is TRBD1 (5 bases). This CDR3 has 14 amino acids. Per the germline V gene, CDR1 is SGHTA and CDR2 is FQGNSA. With 1 base removed from V and 4 bases from J, the gap between germline ends came to 10 bases. The CDR3, as DNA: TGTGCCAGCAGCTTAGATCCGGGGCCCTATGGCTACACCTTC. Translated: CASSLDPGPYGYTF.